These T cell receptor beta chains were read from a single sample in a study of blood T cell repertoires in COVID-19. Sequencing used immunoSEQ multiplex PCR; TCRdb keeps in-frame clones, though not all of them. The data show under 200,000 clones, 89% seen once. The sequencing sample was made of PBMCs or T cells enriched from blood (not recorded which). The receptors shown here come from a woman aged 18-30 years who had recovered from COVID-19. The CDR3 runs from the conserved cysteine through the conserved F or W. D genes are given only for firm matches. Part of the rows lack a size; the others show once, few, many or a class for expanded clones.

TRBJ2-1,few,TRBV7-9,TRBD1,17,CASSLARGQADDNEQFF,TGTGCCAGCAGCTTAGCGAGGGGGCAGGCGGATGACAATGAGCAGTTCTTC
TRBJ2-1,-,TRBV3-1/TRBV3-2,-,14,CASSRPEERNEQFF,TGTGCCAGCAGCCGACCCGAGGAGAGGAATGAGCAGTTCTTC
TRBJ1-2,-,TRBV4-1,-,14,CASSQLPRNYGYTF,TGCGCCAGCAGCCAACTACCGAGAAACTATGGCTACACCTTC
TRBJ2-7,-,TRBV20-1,-,12,CSASLEVGEQYF,TGCAGTGCTAGTTTGGAGGTTGGGGAGCAGTACTTC
TRBJ2-1,-,TRBV6-4,-,16,CASSDAAGVGYNEQFF,TGTGCCAGCAGTGATGCGGCAGGGGTGGGCTACAATGAGCAGTTCTTC
TRBJ1-5,once,TRBV4-3,-,15,CASSQGVQGDQPQHF,TGCGCCAGCAGCCAAGGAGTACAGGGTGATCAGCCCCAGCATTTT
TRBJ1-2,-,TRBV28,-,16,CASSLSHPGRGGGYTF,TGTGCCAGCAGTTTATCGCATCCCGGCAGAGGGGGTGGCTACACCTTC
TRBJ2-7,few,TRBV7-8,TRBD1,15,CASSLDRGDSYEQYF,TGTGCCAGCAGCTTAGACAGGGGCGACTCCTACGAGCAGTACTTC
TRBJ2-3,-,TRBV7-9,TRBD2,17,CASSRLAGGPITDTQYF,TGTGCCAGCAGTCGTCTAGCGGGAGGGCCCATCACAGATACGCAGTATTTT
TRBJ2-7,-,TRBV28,TRBD1,14,CASTSGQGTYEQYF,TGTGCCAGCACCTCGGGACAGGGTACCTACGAGCAGTACTTC
TRBJ2-3,-,TRBV9,TRBD2,15,CASSQREGQPDTQYF,TGTGCCAGCAGCCAGCGGGAGGGCCAGCCAGATACGCAGTATTTT
TRBJ2-7,once,TRBV28,-,18,CASSLGLALEAQRYEQYF,TGTGCCAGCAGTCTCGGACTGGCCCTGGAGGCCCAGCGGTACGAGCAGTACTTC
TRBJ2-7,-,TRBV6-5,-,13,CASSPRGAEEQYF,TGTGCCAGCAGCCCACGGGGGGCGGAAGAGCAGTACTTC
TRBJ2-3,-,TRBV28,TRBD2,15,CASSPASGRTDTQYF,TGTGCCAGCAGTCCAGCTAGCGGGCGCACAGATACGCAGTATTTT
TRBJ2-7,-,TRBV13,-,15,CASSWGPPEREEQYF,TGTGCCAGCAGCTGGGGGCCCCCGGAGCGTGAGGAGCAGTACTTC
TRBJ1-1,-,TRBV28,-,14,CASSLRDWNTEAFF,TGTGCCAGCAGTTTGCGGGATTGGAACACTGAAGCTTTCTTT
TRBJ2-7,few,TRBV20-1,-,14,CSASSGWLLDEQYF,TGCAGCGCTAGTTCAGGGTGGCTTCTGGACGAGCAGTACTTC
TRBJ2-1,-,TRBV14,TRBD2,15,CASSQVAGVAGEQFF,TGTGCCAGCAGCCAAGTAGCGGGGGTAGCGGGAGAGCAGTTCTTC
TRBJ2-3,once,TRBV20-1,-,14,CSASKTGRTDTQYF,TGCAGTGCTAGTAAGACAGGACGAACAGATACGCAGTATTTT
TRBJ2-1,-,TRBV6-5,TRBD2,13,CASTLAGGNEQFF,TGTGCCAGCACTCTAGCGGGGGGCAATGAGCAGTTCTTC
TRBJ2-5,-,TRBV28,TRBD2,17,CASSVPTLAGGAETQYF,TGTGCCAGCAGTGTCCCCACCCTAGCGGGAGGGGCAGAGACCCAGTACTTC
TRBJ1-1,-,TRBV5-1,-,13,CASSTTGVTEAFF,TGCGCCAGCAGCACCACAGGCGTCACTGAAGCTTTCTTT
TRBJ2-1,-,TRBV28,-,12,CASSPLSNEQFF,TGTGCCAGCAGCCCCCTCTCCAATGAGCAGTTCTTC
TRBJ1-6,-,TRBV4-3,-,15,CASSQDAGQNSPLHF,TGCGCCAGCAGCCAAGATGCAGGACAGAATTCACCCCTCCACTTT
TRBJ2-2,-,TRBV18,-,15,CASSPSPTTTGELFF,TGTGCCAGCTCACCCTCGCCGACAACGACCGGGGAGCTGTTTTTT
TRBJ2-7,-,TRBV15,-,15,CATSSRGDAAYEQYF,TGTGCCACCAGCAGCAGGGGGGACGCTGCCTACGAGCAGTACTTC
TRBJ2-1,once,TRBV7-9,TRBD1,18,CASSRGAGGLSSYNEQFF,TGTGCCAGCAGCAGAGGGGCAGGGGGCCTCAGCTCCTACAATGAGCAGTTCTTC
TRBJ2-1,-,TRBV9,-,14,CASSPGVQYNEQFF,TGTGCCAGCAGCCCAGGGGTTCAGTACAATGAGCAGTTCTTC
TRBJ2-1,-,TRBV29-1,TRBD2,12,CSVTSGRDEQFF,TGCAGCGTGACTAGCGGGAGAGATGAGCAGTTCTTC
TRBJ2-7,-,TRBV7-2,-,13,CASSPRDNYEQYF,TGTGCCAGCAGCCCCCGGGATAACTACGAGCAGTACTTC
TRBJ1-1,-,TRBV6-6,TRBD1,14,CASSYSLQGVGAFF,TGTGCCAGCAGTTACTCTCTGCAGGGGGTGGGAGCTTTCTTT
TRBJ2-4,-,TRBV18,-,13,CASSPGQKNIQYF,TGTGCCAGCTCACCAGGACAGAAAAACATTCAGTACTTC
TRBJ2-1,-,TRBV7-3,TRBD1,13,CASSLEMGTGAFF,TGTGCCAGCAGCTTAGAAATGGGCACAGGGGCGTTCTTC
TRBJ2-3,-,TRBV7-9,TRBD2,16,CASSPRASGPRAGQYF,TGTGCCAGCAGCCCCAGGGCTAGCGGACCGCGCGCTGGGCAGTATTTT
TRBJ1-1,-,TRBV3-1/TRBV3-2,TRBD1,16,CASSPNRDRSNTEAFF,TGTGCCAGCAGCCCTAACCGGGACAGGAGTAACACTGAAGCTTTCTTT
TRBJ2-7,-,TRBV3-1/TRBV3-2,TRBD2,16,CASSRGLAGGAYEQYF,TGTGCCAGCAGCCGCGGACTAGCGGGAGGGGCATACGAGCAGTACTTC
TRBJ2-7,-,TRBV6-1,-,14,CASSEVVPAPPPYF,TGTGCCAGCAGTGAAGTAGTCCCCGCCCCTCCCCCGTACTTC
TRBJ2-7,-,TRBV28,TRBD1,15,CASTYWTGSSYEQYF,TGTGCCAGCACCTACTGGACAGGATCAAGCTACGAGCAGTACTTC
TRBJ2-3,-,TRBV15,-,15,CATSRGDGSTDTQYF,TGTGCCACCAGCAGAGGAGACGGGAGTACAGATACGCAGTATTTT
TRBJ1-6,-,TRBV7-2,-,16,CASSLTDRYILAPLHF,TGTGCCAGCAGCTTAACCGACAGATACATACTTGCCCCCCTCCACTTT
TRBJ2-7,few,TRBV10-3,TRBD1,16,CAISVQGQGATYEQYF,TGTGCCATCAGTGTTCAAGGGCAGGGGGCGACCTACGAGCAGTACTTC
TRBJ2-1,-,TRBV7-3,TRBD2,16,CASSLETSGRNNEQFF,TGTGCCAGCAGTTTGGAGACTAGCGGGAGAAACAATGAGCAGTTCTTC
TRBJ1-4,-,TRBV21-1,-,18,CASSLPPGQEITNEKLFF,TGTGCCAGCAGTCTCCCCCCGGGACAGGAGATAACTAATGAAAAACTGTTTTTT
TRBJ1-6,few,TRBV29-1,-,15,CSAQDHEGDNSPLHF,TGCAGCGCACAGGACCACGAAGGGGATAATTCACCCCTCCACTTT
TRBJ2-5,-,TRBV12-5,TRBD2,13,CASAIAGWETQYF,TGTGCTAGTGCCATAGCGGGCTGGGAGACCCAGTACTTC
TRBJ2-5,-,TRBV28,-,14,CASSQRALGETQYF,TGTGCCAGCAGCCAGAGGGCCCTGGGGGAGACCCAGTACTTC
TRBJ2-7,-,TRBV5-1,TRBD1,12,CASRDSLYEQYF,TGCGCCAGCCGGGACAGCCTCTACGAGCAGTACTTC
TRBJ2-7,-,TRBV12-5,-,14,CASGLPSSSYEQYF,TGTGCTAGTGGTTTGCCAAGCTCTTCCTACGAGCAGTACTTC
TRBJ1-5,-,TRBV9,-,15,CASSVDPGSDQPQHF,TGTGCCAGCAGCGTTGACCCAGGGTCCGATCAGCCCCAGCATTTT
TRBJ2-7,-,TRBV7-9,-,14,CASSLDNRVNEQYF,TGTGCCAGCAGCTTAGACAACAGGGTGAACGAGCAGTACTTC
TRBJ2-4,once,TRBV27,TRBD2,14,CASSLRGRVDIQYF,TGTGCCAGCAGTTTACGGGGGAGGGTAGACATTCAGTACTTC
TRBJ2-7,-,TRBV6-6,TRBD2,19,CASSPLLGLAGVTPYEQYF,TGTGCCAGCAGTCCCCTGTTGGGACTAGCGGGTGTAACTCCCTACGAGCAGTACTTC
TRBJ2-7,-,TRBV9,-,16,CASSVDNGQGGYEQYF,TGTGCCAGCAGCGTGGATAACGGACAGGGAGGGTACGAGCAGTACTTC
TRBJ2-2,once,TRBV4-2,TRBD2,17,CASSRTPSGANTGELFF,TGTGCCAGCAGCCGAACGCCTAGCGGGGCGAACACCGGGGAGCTGTTTTTT